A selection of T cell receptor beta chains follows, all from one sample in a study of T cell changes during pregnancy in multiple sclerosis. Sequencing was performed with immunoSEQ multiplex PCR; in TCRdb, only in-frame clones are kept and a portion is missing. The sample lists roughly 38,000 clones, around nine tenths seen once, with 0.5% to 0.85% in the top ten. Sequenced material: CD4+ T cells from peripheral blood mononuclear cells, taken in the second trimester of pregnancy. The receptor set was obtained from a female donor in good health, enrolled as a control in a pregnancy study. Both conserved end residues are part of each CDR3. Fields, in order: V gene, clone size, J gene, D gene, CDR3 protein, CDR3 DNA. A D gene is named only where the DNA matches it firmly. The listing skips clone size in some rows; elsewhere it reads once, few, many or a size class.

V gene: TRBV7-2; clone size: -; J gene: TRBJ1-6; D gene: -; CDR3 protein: CASSLIGGRTSPLHF; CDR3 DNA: TGTGCCAGCAGCTTAATCGGGGGGCGAACTTCACCCCTCCACTTT
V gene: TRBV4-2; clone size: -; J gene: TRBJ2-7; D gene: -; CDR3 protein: CASSQDRLARVLEQYF; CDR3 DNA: TGTGCCAGCAGCCAAGACCGGCTAGCCAGAGTTTTGGAGCAGTACTTC
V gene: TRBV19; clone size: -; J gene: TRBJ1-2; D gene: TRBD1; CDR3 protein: CASSRDRFYGYTF; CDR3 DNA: TGTGCCAGTAGTCGGGACAGGTTCTATGGCTACACCTTC
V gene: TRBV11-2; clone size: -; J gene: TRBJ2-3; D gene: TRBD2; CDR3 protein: CASSRLAGGTDTQYF; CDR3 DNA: TGTGCCAGCAGCCGACTAGCGGGGGGCACAGATACGCAGTATTTT
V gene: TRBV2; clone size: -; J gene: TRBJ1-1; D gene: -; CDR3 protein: CASSQEVNTEAFF; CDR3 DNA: TGTGCCAGCAGCCAGGAGGTGAACACTGAAGCTTTCTTT
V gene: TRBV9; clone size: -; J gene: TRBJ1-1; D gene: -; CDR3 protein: CASSGGEGVGNTEAFF; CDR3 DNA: TGTGCCAGCAGCGGGGGAGAAGGTGTTGGGAACACTGAAGCTTTCTTT
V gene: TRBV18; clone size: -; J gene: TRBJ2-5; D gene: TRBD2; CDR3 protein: CASSGGSETQYF; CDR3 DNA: TGTGCCAGCTCCGGGGGGAGCGAGACCCAGTACTTC
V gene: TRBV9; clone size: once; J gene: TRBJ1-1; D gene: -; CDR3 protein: CASSVDGGRTSEAFF; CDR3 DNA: TGTGCCAGCAGCGTAGATGGGGGCAGGACCTCTGAAGCTTTCTTT
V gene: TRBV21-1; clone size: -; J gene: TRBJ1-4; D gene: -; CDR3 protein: CASSKAEIGAPTNEKLFF; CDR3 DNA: TGTGCCAGCAGCAAAGCCGAAATTGGGGCTCCAACTAATGAAAAACTGTTTTTT
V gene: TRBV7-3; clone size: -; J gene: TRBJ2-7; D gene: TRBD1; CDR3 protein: CASSFRGPEEQYF; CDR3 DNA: TGTGCCAGCAGCTTCAGGGGGCCAGAAGAGCAGTACTTC
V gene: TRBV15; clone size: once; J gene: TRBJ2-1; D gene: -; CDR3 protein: CATSRWDSGGNEQFF; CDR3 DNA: TGTGCCACCAGCAGGTGGGACTCCGGGGGCAATGAGCAGTTCTTC
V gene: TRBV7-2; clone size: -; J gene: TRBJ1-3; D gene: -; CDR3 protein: CASSLRSQGLSGNTIYF; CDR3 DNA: TGTGCCAGCAGCTTAAGGTCCCAGGGTCTCTCTGGAAACACCATATATTTT
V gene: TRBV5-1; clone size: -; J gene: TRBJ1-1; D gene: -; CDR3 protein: CASSPWAGTTEAFF; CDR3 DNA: TGCGCCAGCAGCCCTTGGGCGGGCACGACTGAAGCTTTCTTT
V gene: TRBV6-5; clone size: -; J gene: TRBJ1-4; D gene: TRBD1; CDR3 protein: CASSMTGEGEKLFF; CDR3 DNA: TGTGCCAGCAGTATGACAGGGGAAGGTGAAAAACTGTTTTTT
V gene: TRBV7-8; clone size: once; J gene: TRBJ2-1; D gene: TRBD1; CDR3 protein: CASSPDREKREQFF; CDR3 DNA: TGTGCCAGCAGCCCGGACAGGGAAAAGAGGGAGCAGTTCTTC
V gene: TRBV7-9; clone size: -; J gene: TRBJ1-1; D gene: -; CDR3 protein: CASSGGGFGTEAFF; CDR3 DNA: TGTGCCAGCAGCGGAGGAGGGTTCGGCACTGAAGCTTTCTTT
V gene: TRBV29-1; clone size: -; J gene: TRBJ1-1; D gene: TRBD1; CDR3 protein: CSVAQGSGALNTEAFF; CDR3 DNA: TGCAGCGTGGCACAGGGGAGTGGTGCTCTGAACACTGAAGCTTTCTTT
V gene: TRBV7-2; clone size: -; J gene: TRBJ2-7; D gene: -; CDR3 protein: CASSLKSLSYEQYF; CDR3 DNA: TGTGCCAGCAGCTTAAAAAGCCTGTCCTACGAGCAGTACTTC
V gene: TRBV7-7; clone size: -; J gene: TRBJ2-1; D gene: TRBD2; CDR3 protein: CASSIAGGQHEQFF; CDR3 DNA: TGTGCTAGCTCAATAGCGGGGGGGCAGCATGAGCAGTTCTTC
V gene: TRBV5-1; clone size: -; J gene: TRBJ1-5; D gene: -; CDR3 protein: CASSLGTGGQPQHF; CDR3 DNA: TGCGCCAGCAGCTTGGGGACTGGCGGTCAGCCCCAGCATTTT
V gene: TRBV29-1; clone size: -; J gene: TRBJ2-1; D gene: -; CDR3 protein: CSADDYSYNEQFF; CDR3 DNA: TGCAGCGCAGACGACTACTCCTACAATGAGCAGTTCTTC
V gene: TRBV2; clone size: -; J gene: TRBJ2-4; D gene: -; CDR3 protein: CASKGDEGNIQYF; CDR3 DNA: TGTGCCAGCAAGGGGGATGAGGGAAACATTCAGTACTTC
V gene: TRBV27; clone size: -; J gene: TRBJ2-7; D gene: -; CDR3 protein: CASSRFPGYEQYF; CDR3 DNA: TGTGCCAGCAGTCGGTTCCCGGGCTACGAGCAGTACTTC
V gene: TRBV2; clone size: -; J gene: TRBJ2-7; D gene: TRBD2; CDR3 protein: CANVAGGPAYEQYF; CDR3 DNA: TGTGCCAATGTAGCGGGGGGGCCGGCCTACGAGCAGTACTTC
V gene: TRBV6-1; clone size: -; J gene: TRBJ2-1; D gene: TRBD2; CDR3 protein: CASRGLAGSYNEQFF; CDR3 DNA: TGTGCCAGCAGGGGACTAGCGGGGTCCTACAATGAGCAGTTCTTC
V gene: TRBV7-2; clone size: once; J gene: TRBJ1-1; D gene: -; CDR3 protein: CASSSQRVLGTEAFF; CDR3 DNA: TGTGCCAGCAGTTCCCAGCGAGTCCTTGGGACTGAAGCTTTCTTT
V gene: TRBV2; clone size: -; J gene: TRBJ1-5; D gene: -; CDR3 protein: CASTLDLTSNQPQHF; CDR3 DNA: TGTGCCAGCACCTTAGACTTAACTAGCAATCAGCCCCAGCATTTT
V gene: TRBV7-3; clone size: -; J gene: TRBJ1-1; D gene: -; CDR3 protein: CASSLTGGPGPRQTEAFF; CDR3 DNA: TGTGCCAGCAGCTTAACCGGAGGGCCGGGACCCCGTCAGACTGAAGCTTTCTTT